This entry lists 2 T cell receptor beta chains sequenced from one sample in a study of blood T cells in healthy people across ages. Primed by a sample-barcoded 5' primer and a J-beta primer mix, a second PCR proceeded for about 7 to 12 cycles. TCRdb reprocessed the 5' RACE reads with MiXCR, giving one entry per CDR3 protein. The repertoire holds fewer than 900,000 distinct CDR3 sequences, with more than 40% as singletons. Sequencing was done on a sample of blood. The receptor set was obtained from a woman aged 55-75 years in good health.

The chain combines TRBV20-1 with TRBJ1-6, with no clear D. Germline V gene data show CDR1 as DFQATT and CDR2 as SNEGSKA (reference sequence). The V end lost 3 bases, the J end lost 7 bases, and 10 bases lay between the germline ends. The CDR3 has 13 residues. CDR3 in DNA: TGCAGTGCTAGGGAAGGCGGCAATTCACCCCTCCACTTT. It yields the protein CSAREGGNSPLHF.

The chain joins TRBV7-2 to TRBJ1-5; D ambiguous. Germline values: CDR1 SGHTA, CDR2 FQGNSA. V lost 2 bases and J 4 bases, leaving 9 bases between the germline ends. The CDR3 spans 14 residues. This CDR3 is CASSLNPGNQPQHF. CDR3 DNA: TGTGCCAGCAGCTTAAATCCGGGGAATCAGCCCCAGCATTTT.